These T cell receptor beta chains were read from a single sample in a study of cytotoxic CD8 clonotypes in ibrutinib-treated CLL. Some clones are missing from TCRdb's copy, which holds only in-frame ones; the method was immunoSEQ multiplex PCR. The data contain more than 300,000 clones, 70% to 80% of them singletons. Sequencing was performed on PBMCs, taken before ibrutinib treatment. These receptors were taken from a human donor with chronic lymphocytic leukemia. Both conserved end residues are part of each CDR3. The order of the fields is CDR3 length, clone size, J gene, D gene, V gene, CDR3 DNA, CDR3 protein. D genes are given only for firm matches. Not all rows give a size; the values are once, few, many and, for expanded clones, a class.

len: 12
abundance: NA
j_gene: TRBJ2-1
d_gene: NA
v_gene: TRBV9
CDR3nt: TGTGCCAGCAGCGCCGGACTATATGAGCAGTTCTTC
CDR3aa: CASSAGLYEQFF

len: 16
abundance: NA
j_gene: TRBJ1-5
d_gene: TRBD1
v_gene: TRBV5-1
CDR3nt: TGCGCCAGCAGCTTGGGAGGACAGGGAAGCAATCAGCCCCAGCATTTT
CDR3aa: CASSLGGQGSNQPQHF

len: 16
abundance: once
j_gene: TRBJ2-7
d_gene: TRBD1
v_gene: TRBV19
CDR3nt: TGTGCCAGTAGTATAGATGAGGGCAGGGGGTTCGTCGAGCAGTACTTC
CDR3aa: CASSIDEGRGFVEQYF

len: 16
abundance: NA
j_gene: TRBJ2-7
d_gene: NA
v_gene: TRBV5-1
CDR3nt: TGCGCCAGCAGCTTGGCATCAGGGTGGTTCATCTACGAGCAGTACTTC
CDR3aa: CASSLASGWFIYEQYF

len: 14
abundance: NA
j_gene: TRBJ2-7
d_gene: TRBD2
v_gene: TRBV6-1
CDR3nt: TGTGCCAGCACCAGCATAGCGGGAGCCTACGAGCAGTACTTC
CDR3aa: CASTSIAGAYEQYF

len: 16
abundance: once
j_gene: TRBJ2-5
d_gene: TRBD1
v_gene: TRBV10-1
CDR3nt: TGCGCCAGCAGTGAGTCAGGGCAGGGGGCCCAAGAGACCCAGTACTTC
CDR3aa: CASSESGQGAQETQYF

len: 18
abundance: NA
j_gene: TRBJ2-7
d_gene: NA
v_gene: TRBV4-3
CDR3nt: TGCGCCAGCAGCCAAGTCCGCCTTAAAGGGGCACTGGACTACGAGCAGTACTTC
CDR3aa: CASSQVRLKGALDYEQYF

len: 13
abundance: NA
j_gene: TRBJ1-2
d_gene: NA
v_gene: TRBV5-4
CDR3nt: TGTGCCAGCAGTTCGGACGGTAACTATGGCTACACCTTC
CDR3aa: CASSSDGNYGYTF

len: 15
abundance: NA
j_gene: TRBJ2-5
d_gene: TRBD1
v_gene: TRBV11-3
CDR3nt: TGTGCCAGCAGCTTAGGGGGACAGGGAAAAGAGACCCAGTACTTC
CDR3aa: CASSLGGQGKETQYF

len: 17
abundance: NA
j_gene: TRBJ2-1
d_gene: TRBD2
v_gene: TRBV9
CDR3nt: TGTGCCAGCAGCGCGGGGATCGGACGACTAGCGGGCAATGAGCAGTTCTTC
CDR3aa: CASSAGIGRLAGNEQFF

len: 15
abundance: NA
j_gene: TRBJ2-1
d_gene: NA
v_gene: TRBV5-1
CDR3nt: TGCGCCAGCAGCCCGGACGGGAGCTCCTACAATGAGCAGTTCTTC
CDR3aa: CASSPDGSSYNEQFF

len: 14
abundance: NA
j_gene: TRBJ1-5
d_gene: NA
v_gene: TRBV19
CDR3nt: TGTGCCAGTAGTAAAATGGGGGTGGGTCAGCCCCAGCATTTT
CDR3aa: CASSKMGVGQPQHF

len: 16
abundance: NA
j_gene: TRBJ2-7
d_gene: NA
v_gene: TRBV4-2
CDR3nt: TGTGCCAGCAGCCAAGACTTACCGGGAACTTCCTACGAGCAGTACTTC
CDR3aa: CASSQDLPGTSYEQYF

len: 15
abundance: NA
j_gene: TRBJ1-2
d_gene: NA
v_gene: TRBV9
CDR3nt: TGTGCCAGCTTTTTTGTCAGGGAAACTAACTATGGCTACACCTTC
CDR3aa: CASFFVRETNYGYTF

len: 14
abundance: once
j_gene: TRBJ2-7
d_gene: TRBD2
v_gene: TRBV6-5
CDR3nt: TGTGCCAGCAGCAGACTAGCGTTGGGGAACGAGCAGTACTTC
CDR3aa: CASSRLALGNEQYF

len: 15
abundance: NA
j_gene: TRBJ2-7
d_gene: TRBD2
v_gene: TRBV2
CDR3nt: TGTGCCAGCAGGGAGACTAGCGGGAGCGATTACGAGCAGTACTTC
CDR3aa: CASRETSGSDYEQYF

len: 16
abundance: once
j_gene: TRBJ2-7
d_gene: NA
v_gene: TRBV4-3
CDR3nt: TGCGCCAGCAGCCAAGCAGTTCGGTTAGACCTATACGAGCAGTACTTC
CDR3aa: CASSQAVRLDLYEQYF